A single T cell receptor (beta chain) is shown here with its context. What it binds is unknown. This sample also contains other DNA sequences that code for the same CDR3. The CDR3 length is 15 residues. V was clipped by 0 bases and J by 1 base; unmatched bases: 2. The germline CDR1 and CDR2 sequences are MNHEY and SVGAGI. The sample is drawn from a study of shared clonotypes between healthy human individuals. Points from the study as a whole: Researchers found naive subsets generally carried larger estimated richness than memory subsets.

Using immunoSEQ multiplex PCR, the repertoire was profiled, and TCRdb retains in-frame clones only, with some absent. The sample lists 950,000 to 1,100,000 clones, around 76% occurring once. Adults of Caucasian background living in Nashville, Tennessee made up all donors. The chain recombines TRBV6-5 with TRBJ2-7; 8 bases are a match to TRBD1. The clonotype was recovered from a young man in good health. Sequenced sample: memory CD4+ T cells sorted from blood. Subset of the sample: CD45RA-negative fraction. CDR3 loop: CASSYSGTGSYEQYF. CDR3 sequence (DNA): TGTGCCAGCAGTTACTCCGGGACAGGATCCTACGAGCAGTACTTC.